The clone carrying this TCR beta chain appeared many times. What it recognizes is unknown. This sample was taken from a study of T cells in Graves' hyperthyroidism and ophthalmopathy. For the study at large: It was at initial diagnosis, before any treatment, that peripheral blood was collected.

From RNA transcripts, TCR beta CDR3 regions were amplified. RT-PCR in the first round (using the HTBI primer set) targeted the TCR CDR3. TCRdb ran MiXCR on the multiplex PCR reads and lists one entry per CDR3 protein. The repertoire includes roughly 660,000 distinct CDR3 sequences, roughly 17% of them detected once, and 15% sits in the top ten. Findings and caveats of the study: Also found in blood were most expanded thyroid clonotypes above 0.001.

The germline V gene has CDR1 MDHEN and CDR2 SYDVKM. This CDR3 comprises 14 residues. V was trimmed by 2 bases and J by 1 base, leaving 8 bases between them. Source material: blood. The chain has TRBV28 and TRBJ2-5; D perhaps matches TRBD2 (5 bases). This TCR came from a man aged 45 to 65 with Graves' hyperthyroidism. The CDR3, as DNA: TGTGCCAGCAGTTTACGAGGGATCCAAGAGACCCAGTACTTC. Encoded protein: CASSLRGIQETQYF.